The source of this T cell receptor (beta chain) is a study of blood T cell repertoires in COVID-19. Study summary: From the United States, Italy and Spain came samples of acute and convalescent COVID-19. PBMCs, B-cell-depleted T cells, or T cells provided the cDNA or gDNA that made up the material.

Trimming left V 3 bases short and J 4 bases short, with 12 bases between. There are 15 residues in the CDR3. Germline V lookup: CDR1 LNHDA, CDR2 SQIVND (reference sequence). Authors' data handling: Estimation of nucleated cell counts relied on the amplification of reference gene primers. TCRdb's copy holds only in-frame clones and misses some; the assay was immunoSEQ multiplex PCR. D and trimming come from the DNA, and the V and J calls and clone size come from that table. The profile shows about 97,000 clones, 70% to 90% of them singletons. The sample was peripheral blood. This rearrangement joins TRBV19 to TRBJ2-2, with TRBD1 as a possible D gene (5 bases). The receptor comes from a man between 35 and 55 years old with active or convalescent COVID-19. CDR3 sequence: CASSIPREGTGELFF. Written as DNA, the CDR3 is TGTGCCAGTAGTATTCCCAGGGAAGGCACCGGGGAGCTGTTTTTT.